The source of this T cell receptor beta chain is a study of CD4 T cells in relation to SARS-CoV-2 and coronaviruses. With regard to this clone: Its antigen remains unidentified.

Sequenced by immunoSEQ multiplex PCR; TCRdb stores in-frame clones only, minus some. The sample contains roughly 20,000 clones, about 69% of which appear only once. Unexposed donor CD4+ T cells date from about 2011-2018, before the COVID-19 pandemic. After more than eight days of culture, CD4+ T cells were isolated. As cell numbers allowed, unexposed-donor CD4+ T cells faced SARS-CoV-2 S/N and four cold-coronavirus spikes. The CDR3 is 17 residues long. From germline, CDR1 is SQVTM and CDR2 ANQGSEA. The V and J ends lost 5 bases and 5 bases, in that order; junction bases with no gene match: 12. Sequenced input: CD4+ T cells from PBMCs, cultured in vitro. The rearrangement uses TRBV29-1 and TRBJ2-2; 12 nucleotides agree with TRBD2. This clonotype was obtained from a human donor in good health. The chain's CDR3 is CSVPASGGGLGTGELFF. CDR3 coding DNA: TGCAGCGTTCCGGCTAGCGGGGGGGGTCTGGGGACCGGGGAGCTGTTTTTT.